These 6 T cell receptor beta chains were sequenced from one sample in a study of blood T cells in healthy people across ages. Sample-barcoded 5' priming and a J-beta primer mix drove a second PCR of roughly 6 to 12 cycles. One entry per CDR3 protein results from TCRdb running MiXCR on the 5' RACE reads. The top ten hold around 20% of the sample, which has hundreds of thousands of distinct CDR3 sequences, 55% to 75% seen once. The sequenced sample was blood. The receptors shown here come from a young man in good health.

The V call is TRBV7-2, the J call TRBJ2-1; tentative D call: TRBD2 (7 bases). V dropped 7 bases and J dropped 10 bases, with 20 bases sitting between them. The CDR3 runs to 14 residues. CDR1 and CDR2 from the germline V gene are SGHTA and FQGNSA. CDR3 in DNA: TGTGCCAGCACCAACTTCCGGGGGGCGGGGGAGCAGTTCTTC. Encoded protein: CASTNFRGAGEQFF.

The V and J genes are TRBV7-2 and TRBJ2-5; D might be TRBD2 (5 bases). The DNA end favors TRBJ2-7, so the J call may be wrong. CDR1 and CDR2 (germline): SGHTA, FQGNSA. This CDR3 has 14 residues. The DNA for the CDR3 is TGTGCCAGCAGCTTAGCGGCTAGCTTCGGCGAGCAGTACTTC. As protein: CASSLAASFGEQYF.

In its sample, this clonotype was seen a few times. The CDR3: CASSRDRNYGYTF. CDR3 coding DNA: TGTGCCAGCAGCCGGGACAGAAACTATGGCTACACCTTC. The gene calls are TRBV7-8 and TRBJ1-2; 7 bases match TRBD1. Looked up from germline, CDR1 is SGHVS and CDR2 is FQNEAQ. The CDR3 extends over 13 amino acids. The junction had 2 bases not matched to a gene; V was cut back by 5 bases and J by 2 bases.

The chain recombines TRBV7-2 with TRBJ1-1; D is ambiguous. The V and J ends lost 7 bases and 0 bases respectively, with 15 bases between them. Germline V gene data show CDR1 as SGHTA and CDR2 as FQGNSA. The CDR3 sequence is 15 residues long. The CDR3 DNA reads TGTGCCAGCACGGAACAGCTAACGATGAACACTGAAGCTTTCTTT. It translates to CASTEQLTMNTEAFF.

In its sample, this clonotype was seen many times. This chain joins TRBV4-3 and TRBJ2-7; D ambiguous. This CDR3 is 13 amino acids long. The germline CDR1 and CDR2 sequences are LGHNA and YSLEER. V was trimmed by 0 bases and J by 3 bases, leaving 6 bases between them. The CDR3 sequence: CASSQDLDYEQYF. The CDR3 region has the DNA TGCGCCAGCAGCCAAGATCTGGACTACGAGCAGTACTTC.

This rearrangement joins TRBV29-1 to TRBJ1-2; TRBD1 matches 8 bases. This CDR3 region has 12 residues. CDR1 SQVTM and CDR2 ANQGSEA come from the germline V gene. The junction had 8 bases not matched to a gene; V was cut back by 6 bases and J by 8 bases. The CDR3 spells CSVAGQVVGYTF. As DNA, the CDR3 is TGCAGCGTGGCGGGACAGGTCGTCGGCTACACCTTC.